The clone carrying this T cell receptor (beta chain) was counted a single time. This entry is derived from a study of blood T cell repertoires in COVID-19. At the level of the study: Sample material is recorded as cDNA or gDNA derived from T cells, B-cell-depleted T cells, or PBMCs.

Per the germline V gene, CDR1 is MDHEN and CDR2 is SYDVKM. V lost 3 bases and J lost 4; bases outside the gene matches: 5. The CDR3 runs to 14 residues. Data came from immunoSEQ multiplex PCR; TCRdb stores just in-frame clones and leaves some out. The sample carries some 320,000 clones, roughly 90% recorded once. The chain carries TRBV28 and TRBJ1-2; 7 bases match TRBD1. The sample consisted of PBMCs or T cells enriched from blood (not recorded which). The TCR comes from a woman aged 45-65 years who had been exposed to COVID-19. The CDR3: CASSFAGGTYGYTF. The CDR3 DNA reads as TGTGCCAGCAGTTTTGCAGGGGGTACCTATGGCTACACCTTC.